This T cell receptor (beta chain) was sequenced in a study of tumor T cells in aggressive B-cell lymphoma. The repertoire was sequenced with immunoSEQ multiplex PCR; TCRdb's copy has only in-frame clones and lacks some. The data show 4,500 or so clones, 81% seen once. Sequenced: tumor tissue. The source is an adult with diffuse large B cell lymphoma.

The CDR3 protein is CASNTGVGTEAFF. The CDR3 nucleotides are TGTGCCAGCAACACAGGGGTGGGCACTGAAGCTTTCTTT. The V call is TRBV2, the J call TRBJ1-1; 7 bases map to TRBD1. The CDR3 runs to 13 residues. The germline V gene has CDR1 SNHLY and CDR2 FYNNEI. After removal of 7 bases from V and 4 bases from J, the junction contained 6 bases not matched to a gene.